The clone carrying this T cell receptor beta chain was detected only a few times. These data come from a study of T-cell reconstitution after alpha-beta-depleted transplantation in children. Unique molecular identifiers were used to barcode this TCRbeta library. MiXCR was run by TCRdb on the PCR reads, yielding one entry per CDR3 protein. Of 500,000 to 600,000 distinct CDR3 sequences in the sample, approximately 20% were seen once. The sequenced sample was PBMCs from the stem cell graft donor, obtained from the stem cell graft. This TCR came from a human donor who donated a stem cell graft to a child with acute lymphoblastic leukemia.

In nucleotides, the CDR3 is TGTGCCAGCAGTTTAATCAATCAGCCGAACACTGAAGCTTTCTTT. Encoded protein: CASSLINQPNTEAFF. This chain connects TRBV27 to TRBJ1-1; no reliable D call. CDR3 length: 15 residues. From germline, CDR1 is MNHEY and CDR2 SMNVEV (reference sequence). Trimming took off 2 bases at V and 1 base at J, with 11 bases between the two ends.